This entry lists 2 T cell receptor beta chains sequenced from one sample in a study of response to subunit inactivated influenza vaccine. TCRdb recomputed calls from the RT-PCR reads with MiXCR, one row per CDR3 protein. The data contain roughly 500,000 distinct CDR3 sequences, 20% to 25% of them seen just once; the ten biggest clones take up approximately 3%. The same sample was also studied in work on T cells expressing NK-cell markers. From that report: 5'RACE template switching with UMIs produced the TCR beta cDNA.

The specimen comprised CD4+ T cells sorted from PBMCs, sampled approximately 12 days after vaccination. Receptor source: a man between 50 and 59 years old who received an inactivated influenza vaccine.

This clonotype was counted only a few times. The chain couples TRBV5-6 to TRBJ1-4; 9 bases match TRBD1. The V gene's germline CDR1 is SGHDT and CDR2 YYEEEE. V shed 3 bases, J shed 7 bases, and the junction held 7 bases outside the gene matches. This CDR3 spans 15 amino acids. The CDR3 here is CASSSRDRVSEKLFF. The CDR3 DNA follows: TGTGCCAGCAGCTCCAGGGACAGGGTTTCTGAAAAACTGTTTTTT.

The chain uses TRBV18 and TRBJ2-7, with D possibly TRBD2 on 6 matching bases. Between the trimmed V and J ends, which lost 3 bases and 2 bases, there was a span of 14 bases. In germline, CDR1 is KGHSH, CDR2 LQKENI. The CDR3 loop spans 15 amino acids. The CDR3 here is CASSPPSGGPYEQYF. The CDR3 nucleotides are TGTGCCAGCTCACCCCCCAGCGGAGGGCCCTACGAGCAGTACTTC.